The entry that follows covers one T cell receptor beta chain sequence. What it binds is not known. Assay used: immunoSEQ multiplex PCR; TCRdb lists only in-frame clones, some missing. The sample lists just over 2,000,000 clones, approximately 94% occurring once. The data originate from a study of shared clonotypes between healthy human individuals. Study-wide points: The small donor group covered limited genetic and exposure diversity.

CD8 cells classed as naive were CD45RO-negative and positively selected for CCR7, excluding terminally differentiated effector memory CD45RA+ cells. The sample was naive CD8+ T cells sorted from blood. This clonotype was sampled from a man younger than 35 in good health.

The CDR3 here is CASSQGLHYENTGELFF. The CDR3 nucleotides read TGCGCCAGCAGCCAAGGGCTCCACTATGAGAACACCGGGGAGCTGTTTTTT. V is TRBV4-1 and J is TRBJ2-2; D ambiguous. The CDR3 extends over 17 amino acids. V shed 1 base and J shed 1 base, with 13 bases lying between them. Germline V lookup: CDR1 MGHRA, CDR2 YSYEKL.